These T cell receptor beta chains were read from a single sample in a study of naive and memory T cell subsets. TCRdb processed the UMI-ligation and nested PCR reads anew with MiXCR; each CDR3 protein has one entry. Of 99,000 or so distinct CDR3 sequences in the sample, approximately 15% were seen once. The sequencing input was naive CD8+ T cells from blood. The receptors stem from a human donor in good health. Both conserved end residues are part of each CDR3. Fields, in order: D gene, J gene, CDR3 length, V gene, clone size, CDR3 DNA, CDR3 protein. The D gene is left open where the match is weak. Clone size appears in some rows only: once, few, many, or a class for an expanded clone.

.,TRBJ2-3,14,TRBV18,few,TGTGCCAGCTCACCTCAGGGCGGGACGGTAACGCAGTATTTT,CASSPQGGTVTQYF
.,TRBJ1-2,15,TRBV4-1,many,TGCGCCAGCAGCCAAGTGGGGGCAGATAGCTATGGCTACACCTTC,CASSQVGADSYGYTF
.,TRBJ2-5,14,TRBV12-3/TRBV12-4,.,TGTGCCAGCAGTTTGTTAGGGAACCAAGAGACCCAGTACTTC,CASSLLGNQETQYF
.,TRBJ1-2,17,TRBV4-3,few,TGCGCCAGCAGCCCTTCCCGGACAGCCTTGGGTAGCTATGGCTACACCTTC,CASSPSRTALGSYGYTF
.,TRBJ2-1,11,TRBV5-4,many,TGTGCCAGCAGCTTGGGGGCTGAGCAGTTCTTC,CASSLGAEQFF
.,TRBJ2-1,13,TRBV5-5,.,TGTGCCGGGTCCGGGGGAACCGACAATGAGCAGTTCTTC,CAGSGGTDNEQFF
TRBD1,TRBJ2-3,14,TRBV11-3,.,TGTGCCAGCAGCGCCAGACAGGGGGTCGATACGCAGTATTTT,CASSARQGVDTQYF
.,TRBJ2-2,18,TRBV7-2,.,TGTGCCAGCAGCGGGGGACGGAATACCTACCTCGGCACCGGGGAGCTGTTTTTT,CASSGGRNTYLGTGELFF
.,TRBJ2-5,15,TRBV6-2/TRBV6-3,few,TGTGCCAGCACCTCAACCCGACAAGCACAAGAGACCCAGTACTTC,CASTSTRQAQETQYF
.,TRBJ2-7,12,TRBV12-3/TRBV12-4,few,TGTGCCAGCAGTCGGGGTGACTACGAGCAGTACTTC,CASSRGDYEQYF
.,TRBJ2-2,16,TRBV7-6,many,TGTGCCAGCAGCTTATCGGGTTGGGATAACACCGGGGAGCTGTTTTTT,CASSLSGWDNTGELFF
.,TRBJ1-3,16,TRBV9,few,TGTGCCAGCAGCGTAGCAGGGGAAGGCTCTGGAAACACCATATATTTT,CASSVAGEGSGNTIYF
TRBD1,TRBJ2-1,18,TRBV7-9,.,TGTGCCAGCAGCTTAGTTGGGGGAGACAGGGCGGCCTACAATGAGCAGTTCTTC,CASSLVGGDRAAYNEQFF
.,TRBJ1-1,16,TRBV5-1,many,TGCGCCAGCAGCGCCAGACAGGAAACCAGGAGGACTGAAGCTTTCTTT,CASSARQETRRTEAFF
.,TRBJ2-7,14,TRBV7-3,.,TGTGCCAGCAGCCCGTACGGGGATGTCCACGAGCAGTACTTC,CASSPYGDVHEQYF
.,TRBJ2-5,15,TRBV7-3,.,TGTGCCAGCAGCCCCTGGGGGTCTCAGGGGGAGACCCAGTACTTC,CASSPWGSQGETQYF
TRBD2,TRBJ2-1,16,TRBV29-1,.,TGCAGCTTGGTACTAGCGGGAGCGGTTACCTACAATGAGCAGTTCTTC,CSLVLAGAVTYNEQFF
.,TRBJ2-7,13,TRBV5-6,many,TGTGCCAGCAGCTTTCGGGCAGACTACGAGCAGTACTTC,CASSFRADYEQYF
.,TRBJ2-3,13,TRBV9,few,TGTGCCAGCAGCGGACCCCCCTTGGATACGCAGTATTTT,CASSGPPLDTQYF
.,TRBJ2-3,13,TRBV7-9,few,TGTGCCAGCAGCTTCCCCTTGACAGATACGCAGTATTTT,CASSFPLTDTQYF
TRBD1,TRBJ2-7,15,TRBV28,.,TGTGCCAGCAGTTTATTCCGGGACAGTCTCTACGAGCAGTACTTC,CASSLFRDSLYEQYF
TRBD1,TRBJ1-2,17,TRBV24-1,.,TGTGCCACCAGTGATTCCGGGACAGGGCCCTCTAACTATGGCTACACCTTC,CATSDSGTGPSNYGYTF
.,TRBJ2-5,14,TRBV29-1,.,TGCAGCGTCGACGGGGAGCTCCCTCCGGAGACCCAGTACTTC,CSVDGELPPETQYF
.,TRBJ1-4,18,TRBV19,few,TGTGCCAGTAGTATAGAGGACAGCATATATGCAACTAATGAAAAACTGTTTTTT,CASSIEDSIYATNEKLFF
.,TRBJ2-3,13,TRBV13,.,TGTGCCAGCAGCTGGGCCGGTCGGGATACGCAGTATTTT,CASSWAGRDTQYF
TRBD2,TRBJ2-1,16,TRBV4-3,many,TGCGCCAGCAGCCAAGCTCTAGCGGGAGTCTACAATGAGCAGTTCTTC,CASSQALAGVYNEQFF
.,TRBJ2-5,14,TRBV5-4,few,TGTGCCAGCAGCTTCCGGACAGACCAAGAGACCCAGTACTTC,CASSFRTDQETQYF
.,TRBJ1-2,15,TRBV4-3,.,TGCGCCAGCAGCCAAGAAAGGGATACTAACTATGGCTACACCTTC,CASSQERDTNYGYTF
.,TRBJ1-4,14,TRBV6-6,.,TGTGCCAGCAGCCCCGACAGGAGTGGGGAAAAACTGTTTTTT,CASSPDRSGEKLFF
.,TRBJ2-1,12,TRBV6-2/TRBV6-3,few,TGTGCCAGCAGTACCCCAAGGGGTGAGCAGTTCTTC,CASSTPRGEQFF
TRBD2,TRBJ2-1,16,TRBV4-3,.,TGCGCCAGCAGCCAAAACCAGGCGGGGGGATACAATGAGCAGTTCTTC,CASSQNQAGGYNEQFF
TRBD2,TRBJ2-3,17,TRBV7-9,many,TGTGCCAGCAGCTTCCCCAAGACTAGCGAAAGCACAGATACGCAGTATTTT,CASSFPKTSESTDTQYF
TRBD2,TRBJ2-3,15,TRBV27,.,TGTGCCACCAAGTCAGCAGCGGGGGAAACAGATACGCAGTATTTT,CATKSAAGETDTQYF
TRBD1,TRBJ2-7,14,TRBV20-1,many,TGCAGTGCCAGAAGAACAGGGGACCTCTACGAGCAGTACTTC,CSARRTGDLYEQYF
.,TRBJ1-1,14,TRBV5-6,.,TGTGCCAGCAGCTCGGACACTTTGGGCACTGAAGCTTTCTTT,CASSSDTLGTEAFF
TRBD1,TRBJ1-6,17,TRBV5-1,few,TGCGCCAGCAGCCTGGACAGGCCGAAAGGCTATAATTCACCCCTCCACTTT,CASSLDRPKGYNSPLHF
.,TRBJ2-1,15,TRBV29-1,.,TGCAGCGTTGGTGTTTCGGCATCCCCCTACAATGAGCAGTTCTTC,CSVGVSASPYNEQFF
.,TRBJ2-7,16,TRBV4-3,few,TGCGCCAGCAGCCAAGAAGTCTGGGGGAGCTCCTACGAGCAGTACTTC,CASSQEVWGSSYEQYF
TRBD1,TRBJ2-1,16,TRBV27,few,TGTGCCAGCAGTTTTCAATACGTGGACAGGGTTGATGAGCAGTTCTTC,CASSFQYVDRVDEQFF
TRBD2,TRBJ2-5,18,TRBV2,.,TGTGCCAGCAGTGATCCACGTCTAGCTAGCGGGAGGGTGGGGTCCCAGTACTTC,CASSDPRLASGRVGSQYF
.,TRBJ1-1,16,TRBV5-6,few,TGTGCCAGCAGCTTGGTCTCGGGGTTCGGCGTCGGTGAAGCTTTCTTT,CASSLVSGFGVGEAFF
.,TRBJ2-1,14,TRBV4-3,.,TGCGCCAGCAGCCAAGGGACCGTCTACAATGAGCAGTTCTTC,CASSQGTVYNEQFF
.,TRBJ1-1,14,TRBV3-1,many,TGTGCCAGCAGCCCGATAGGGCCGAACACTGAAGCTTTCTTT,CASSPIGPNTEAFF
.,TRBJ2-1,16,TRBV12-3/TRBV12-4,few,TGTGCCAGCAGCCCTAGGGGGAAGGGACCCCAAAATGAGCAGTTCTTC,CASSPRGKGPQNEQFF
TRBD1,TRBJ1-2,15,TRBV12-3/TRBV12-4,few,TGTGCCAGCAGTCTCGGACAGGGGACCTACTATGGCTACACCTTC,CASSLGQGTYYGYTF
TRBD1,TRBJ2-7,11,TRBV30,few,TGTGCCTGGAAAGACAGGGTCGAGCAGTACTTC,CAWKDRVEQYF
.,TRBJ1-1,13,TRBV27,few,TGTGCCAGCAGTACAGGGATCTACACTGAAGCTTTCTTT,CASSTGIYTEAFF